This TCR beta chain emerged from a study of blood T cell repertoires in COVID-19. Study details: The samples span acute and convalescent COVID-19 from the United States, Italy and Spain. Sources were T cells, B-cell-depleted T cells, or PBMCs; the material itself was cDNA or gDNA.

As processed by the authors: Amplified reference gene primers provided the basis for estimating nucleated cell counts. Assay: immunoSEQ multiplex PCR; the TCRdb copy retains only in-frame clones and omits some. V and J calls plus clone size are reproduced from that table; the DNA served to infer D and trimming. The sample yields 150,000 to 200,000 clones, around 89% seen once. The CDR3 runs to 14 residues. Looked up from germline, CDR1 is SGDLS and CDR2 is YYNGEE. Between the trimmed V and J ends, which lost 4 bases and 0 bases, there was a span of 8 bases. The TCR originated in a young man who had recovered from COVID-19. The genes are TRBV9 and TRBJ1-5; a weak D match, TRBD1 (5 bases). The specimen sequenced was peripheral blood. In DNA form, the CDR3 reads TGTGCCAGCAGCCTCGACAGTAGCAATCAGCCCCAGCATTTT. Translation: CASSLDSSNQPQHF.